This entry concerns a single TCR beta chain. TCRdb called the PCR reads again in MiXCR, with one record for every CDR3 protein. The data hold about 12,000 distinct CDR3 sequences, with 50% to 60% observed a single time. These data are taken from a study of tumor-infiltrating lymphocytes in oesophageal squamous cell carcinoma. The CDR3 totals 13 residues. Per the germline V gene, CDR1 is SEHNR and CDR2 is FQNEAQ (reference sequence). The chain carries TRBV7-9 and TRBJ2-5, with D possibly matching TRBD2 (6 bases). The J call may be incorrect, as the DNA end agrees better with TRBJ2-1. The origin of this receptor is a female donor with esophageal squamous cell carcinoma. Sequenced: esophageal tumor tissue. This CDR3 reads CASSVGSNNEQFF. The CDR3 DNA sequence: TGTGCCAGCAGCGTCGGGAGCAACAATGAGCAGTTCTTC.